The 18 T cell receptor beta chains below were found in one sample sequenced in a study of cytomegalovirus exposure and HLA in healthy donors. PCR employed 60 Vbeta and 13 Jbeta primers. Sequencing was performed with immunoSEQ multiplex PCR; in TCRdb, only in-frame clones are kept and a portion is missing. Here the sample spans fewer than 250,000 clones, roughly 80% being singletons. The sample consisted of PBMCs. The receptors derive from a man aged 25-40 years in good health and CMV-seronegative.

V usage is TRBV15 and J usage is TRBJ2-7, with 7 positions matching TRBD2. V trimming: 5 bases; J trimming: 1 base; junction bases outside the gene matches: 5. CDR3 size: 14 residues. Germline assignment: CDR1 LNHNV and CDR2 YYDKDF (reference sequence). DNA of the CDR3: TGTGCCACCAGCCCTTGGGGGGGTTCCTACGAGCAGTACTTC. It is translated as CATSPWGGSYEQYF.

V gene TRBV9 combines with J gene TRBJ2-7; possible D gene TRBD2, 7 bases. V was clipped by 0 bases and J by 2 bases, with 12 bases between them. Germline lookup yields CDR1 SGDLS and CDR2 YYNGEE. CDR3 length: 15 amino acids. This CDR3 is CASSVGGGGTYEQYF. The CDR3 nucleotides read TGTGCCAGCAGCGTAGGAGGGGGGGGGACCTACGAGCAGTACTTC.

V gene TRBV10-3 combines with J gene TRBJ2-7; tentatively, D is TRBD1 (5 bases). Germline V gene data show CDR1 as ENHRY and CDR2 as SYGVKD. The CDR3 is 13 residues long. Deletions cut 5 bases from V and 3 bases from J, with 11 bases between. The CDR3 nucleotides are TGTGCCATCAGTCAGGGTACAGTCTACGAGCAGTACTTC. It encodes CAISQGTVYEQYF.

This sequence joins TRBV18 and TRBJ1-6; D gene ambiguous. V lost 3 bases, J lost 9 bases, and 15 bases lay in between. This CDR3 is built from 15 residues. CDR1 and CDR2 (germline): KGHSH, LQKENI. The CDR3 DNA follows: TGTGCCAGCTCACCTTCAAGAGACACGAGTTCACCCCTCCACTTT. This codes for CASSPSRDTSSPLHF.

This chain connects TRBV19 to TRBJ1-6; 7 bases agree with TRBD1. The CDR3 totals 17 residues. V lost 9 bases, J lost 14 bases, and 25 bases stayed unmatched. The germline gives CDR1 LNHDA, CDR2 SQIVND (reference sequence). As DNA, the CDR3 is TGTGCCAGCCGGAACAACGTCGCGTGGGGGCAGGGGGGTTCCCTCCACTTT. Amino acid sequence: CASRNNVAWGQGGSLHF.

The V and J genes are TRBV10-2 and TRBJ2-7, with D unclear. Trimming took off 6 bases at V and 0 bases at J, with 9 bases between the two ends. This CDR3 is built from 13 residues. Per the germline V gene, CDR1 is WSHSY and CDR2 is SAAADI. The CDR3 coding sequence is TGCGCCAGCAGCCCGACTCACTCCTACGAGCAGTACTTC. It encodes CASSPTHSYEQYF.

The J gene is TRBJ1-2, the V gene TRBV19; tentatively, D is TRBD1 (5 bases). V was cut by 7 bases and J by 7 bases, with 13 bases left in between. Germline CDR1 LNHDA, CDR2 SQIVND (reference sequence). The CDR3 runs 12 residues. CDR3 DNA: TGTGCCAGTACCCCAGGGATCGGTGGCTACACCTTC. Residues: CASTPGIGGYTF.

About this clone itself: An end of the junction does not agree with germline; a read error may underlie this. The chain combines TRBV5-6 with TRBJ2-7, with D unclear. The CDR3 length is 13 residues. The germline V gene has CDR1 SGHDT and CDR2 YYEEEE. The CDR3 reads CASSPGISYEQYF. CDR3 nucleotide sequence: TGTGCCAGCAGCCCTGGAATTAGCTACGAGCAGTACTTT.

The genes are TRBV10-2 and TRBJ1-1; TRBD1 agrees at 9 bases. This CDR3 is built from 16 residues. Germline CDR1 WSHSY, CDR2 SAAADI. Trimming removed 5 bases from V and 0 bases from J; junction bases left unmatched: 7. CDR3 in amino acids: CASSTGTGNLNTEAFF. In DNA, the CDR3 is TGCGCCAGCAGTACCGGGACAGGGAATCTGAACACTGAAGCTTTCTTT.

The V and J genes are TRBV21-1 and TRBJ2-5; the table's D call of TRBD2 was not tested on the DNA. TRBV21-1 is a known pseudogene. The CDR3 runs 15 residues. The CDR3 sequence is CASRPTLGLPETQYF. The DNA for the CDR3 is TGTGCCAGCAGACCGACCCTCGGACTACCAGAGACCCAGTACTTC.

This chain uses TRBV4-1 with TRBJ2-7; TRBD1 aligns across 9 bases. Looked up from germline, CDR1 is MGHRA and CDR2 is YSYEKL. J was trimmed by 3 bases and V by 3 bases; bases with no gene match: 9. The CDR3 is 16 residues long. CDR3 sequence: CASSHQPGQGYYEQYF. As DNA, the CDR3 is TGCGCCAGCAGCCATCAACCGGGACAGGGCTACTACGAGCAGTACTTC.

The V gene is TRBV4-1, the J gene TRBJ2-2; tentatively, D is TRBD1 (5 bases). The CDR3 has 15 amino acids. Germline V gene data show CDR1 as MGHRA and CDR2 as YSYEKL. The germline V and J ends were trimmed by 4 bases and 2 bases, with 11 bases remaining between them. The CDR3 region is CASSPGFGNTGELFF. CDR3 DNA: TGCGCCAGCAGCCCAGGGTTTGGAAACACCGGGGAGCTGTTTTTT.

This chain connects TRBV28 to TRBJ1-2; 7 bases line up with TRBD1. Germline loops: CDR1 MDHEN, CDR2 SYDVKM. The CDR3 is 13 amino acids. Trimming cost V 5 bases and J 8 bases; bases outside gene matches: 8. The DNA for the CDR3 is TGTGCCAGCAGTGCGAACAGGGGCTGGGGCTACACCTTC. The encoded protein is CASSANRGWGYTF.

The CDR3 loop reads CASSLEGLPSYEQYF. The CDR3 DNA follows: TGTGCCAGCAGCTTAGAGGGACTACCTTCCTACGAGCAGTACTTC. This rearrangement joins TRBV11-2 to TRBJ2-7; 7 nucleotides line up with TRBD2. This CDR3 region has 15 residues. Per germline, CDR1 SGHAT and CDR2 FQNNGV. V was clipped by 0 bases and J by 1 base; unmatched bases: 3.

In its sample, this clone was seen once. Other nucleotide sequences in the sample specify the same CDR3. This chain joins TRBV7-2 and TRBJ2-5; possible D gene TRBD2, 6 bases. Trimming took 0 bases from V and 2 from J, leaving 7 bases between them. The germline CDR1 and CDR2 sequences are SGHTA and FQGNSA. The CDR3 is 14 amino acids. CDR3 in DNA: TGTGCCAGCAGCTTAGCAGGGAGGCAAGAGACCCAGTACTTC. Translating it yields CASSLAGRQETQYF. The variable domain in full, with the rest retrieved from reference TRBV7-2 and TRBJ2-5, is GAGVSQSPSNKVTEKGKDVELRCDPISGHTALYWYRQSLGQGLEFLIYFQGNSAPDKSGLPSDRFSAERTGGSVSTLTIQRTQQEDSAVYLCASSLAGRQETQYFGPGTRLLVL.

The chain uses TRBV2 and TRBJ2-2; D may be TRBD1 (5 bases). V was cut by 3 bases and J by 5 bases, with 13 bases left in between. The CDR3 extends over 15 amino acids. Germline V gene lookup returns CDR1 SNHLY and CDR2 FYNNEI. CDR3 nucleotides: TGTGCCAGCAGTGACAGGGATGGGGAAACCGGGGAGCTGTTTTTT. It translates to CASSDRDGETGELFF.

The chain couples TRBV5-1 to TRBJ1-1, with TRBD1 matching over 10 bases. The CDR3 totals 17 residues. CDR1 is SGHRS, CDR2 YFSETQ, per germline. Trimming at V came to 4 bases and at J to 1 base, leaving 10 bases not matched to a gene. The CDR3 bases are TGCGCCAGCAGCCCCTTCGGGACAGGGGCCGGGAACACTGAAGCTTTCTTT. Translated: CASSPFGTGAGNTEAFF. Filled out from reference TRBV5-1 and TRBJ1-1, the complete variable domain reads KAGVTQTPRYLIKTRGQQVTLSCSPISGHRSVSWYQQTPGQGLQFLFEYFSETQRNKGNFPGRFSGRQFSNSRSEMNVSTLELGDSALYLCASSPFGTGAGNTEAFFGQGTRLTVV.

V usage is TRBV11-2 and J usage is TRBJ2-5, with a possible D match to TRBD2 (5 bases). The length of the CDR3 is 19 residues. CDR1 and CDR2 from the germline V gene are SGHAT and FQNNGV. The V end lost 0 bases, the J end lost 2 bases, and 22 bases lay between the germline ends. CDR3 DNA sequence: TGTGCCAGCAGCTTAGAGCGGTGGAGCGTCAGGACTTTTCAAGAGACCCAGTACTTC. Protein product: CASSLERWSVRTFQETQYF.